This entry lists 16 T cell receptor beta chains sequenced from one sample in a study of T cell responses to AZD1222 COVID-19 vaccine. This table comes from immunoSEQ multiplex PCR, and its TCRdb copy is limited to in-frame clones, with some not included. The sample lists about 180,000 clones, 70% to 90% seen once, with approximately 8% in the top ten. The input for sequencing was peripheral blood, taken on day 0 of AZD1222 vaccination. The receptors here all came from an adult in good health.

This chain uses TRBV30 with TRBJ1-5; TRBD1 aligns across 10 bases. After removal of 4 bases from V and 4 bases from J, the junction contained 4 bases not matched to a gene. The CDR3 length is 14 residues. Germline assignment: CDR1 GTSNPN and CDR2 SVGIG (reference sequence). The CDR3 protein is CAWKPGQGNQPQHF. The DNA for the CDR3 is TGTGCCTGGAAGCCGGGACAGGGGAATCAGCCCCAGCATTTT.

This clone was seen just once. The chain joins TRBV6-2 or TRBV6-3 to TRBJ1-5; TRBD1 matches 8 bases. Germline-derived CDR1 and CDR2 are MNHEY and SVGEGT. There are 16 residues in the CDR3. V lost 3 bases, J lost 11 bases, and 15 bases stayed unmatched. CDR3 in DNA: TGTGCCAGCAGTTATAACGGACAGGGATCGTCTCGGGCCCAGCATTTT. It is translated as CASSYNGQGSSRAQHF.

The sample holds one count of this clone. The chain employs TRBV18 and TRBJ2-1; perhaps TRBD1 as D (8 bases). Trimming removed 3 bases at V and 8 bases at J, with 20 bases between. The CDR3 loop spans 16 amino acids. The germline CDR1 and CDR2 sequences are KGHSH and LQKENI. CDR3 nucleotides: TGTGCCAGCTCACCCCTCGGACAGGGAGGGTGGGATGAGCAGTTCTTC. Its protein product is CASSPLGQGGWDEQFF.

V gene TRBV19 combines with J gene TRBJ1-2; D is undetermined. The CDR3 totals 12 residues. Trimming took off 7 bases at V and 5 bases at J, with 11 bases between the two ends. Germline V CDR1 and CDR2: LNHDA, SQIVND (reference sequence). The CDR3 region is CASTDGPYGYTF. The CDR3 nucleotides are TGTGCCAGTACCGACGGGCCATATGGCTACACCTTC.

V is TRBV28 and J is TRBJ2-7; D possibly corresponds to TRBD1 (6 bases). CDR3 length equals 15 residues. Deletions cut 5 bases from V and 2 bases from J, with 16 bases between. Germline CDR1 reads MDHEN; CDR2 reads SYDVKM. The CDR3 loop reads CASSGQLLVTYEQYF. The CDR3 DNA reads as TGTGCCAGCAGTGGACAGTTACTCGTTACCTACGAGCAGTACTTC.

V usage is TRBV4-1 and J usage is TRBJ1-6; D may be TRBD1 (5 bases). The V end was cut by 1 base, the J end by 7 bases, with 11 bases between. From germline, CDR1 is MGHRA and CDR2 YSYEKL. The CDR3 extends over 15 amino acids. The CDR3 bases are TGCGCCAGCAGCCAAGGCGACAGACAGAATTCACCCCTCCACTTT. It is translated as CASSQGDRQNSPLHF.

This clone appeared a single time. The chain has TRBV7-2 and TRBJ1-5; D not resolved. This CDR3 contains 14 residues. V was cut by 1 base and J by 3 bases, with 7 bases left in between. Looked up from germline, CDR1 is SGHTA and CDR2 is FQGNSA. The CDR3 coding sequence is TGTGCCAGCAGCTTAGTTCAGTACAATCAGCCCCAGCATTTT. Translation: CASSLVQYNQPQHF.

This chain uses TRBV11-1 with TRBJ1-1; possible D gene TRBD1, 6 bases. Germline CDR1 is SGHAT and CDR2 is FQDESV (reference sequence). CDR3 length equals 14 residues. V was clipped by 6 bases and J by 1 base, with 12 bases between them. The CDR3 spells CASRRQEWNTEAFF. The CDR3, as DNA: TGTGCCAGCAGGAGACAGGAGTGGAACACTGAAGCTTTCTTT.

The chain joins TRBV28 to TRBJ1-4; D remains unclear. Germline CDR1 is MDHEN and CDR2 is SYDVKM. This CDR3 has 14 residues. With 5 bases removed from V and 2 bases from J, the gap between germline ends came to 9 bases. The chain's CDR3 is CASSDPGTNEKLFF. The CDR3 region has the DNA TGTGCCAGCAGTGACCCGGGGACTAATGAAAAACTGTTTTTT.

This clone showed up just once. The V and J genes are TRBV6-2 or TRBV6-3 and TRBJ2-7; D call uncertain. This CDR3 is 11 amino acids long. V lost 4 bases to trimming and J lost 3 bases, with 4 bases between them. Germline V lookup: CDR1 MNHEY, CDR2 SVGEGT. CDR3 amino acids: CASSFDYEQYF. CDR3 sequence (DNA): TGTGCCAGCAGTTTCGACTACGAGCAGTACTTC.

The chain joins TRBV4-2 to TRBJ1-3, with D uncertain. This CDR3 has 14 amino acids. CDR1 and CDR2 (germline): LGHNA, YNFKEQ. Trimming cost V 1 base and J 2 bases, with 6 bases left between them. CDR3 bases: TGTGCCAGCAGCCAAGTCGGGGCTGGAAACACCATATATTTT. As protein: CASSQVGAGNTIYF.

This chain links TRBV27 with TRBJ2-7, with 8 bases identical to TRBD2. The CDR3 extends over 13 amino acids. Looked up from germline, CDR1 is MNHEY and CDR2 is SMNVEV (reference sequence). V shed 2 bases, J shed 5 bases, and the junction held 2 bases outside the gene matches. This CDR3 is CASSLAGGHEQYF. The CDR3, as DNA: TGTGCCAGCAGTTTAGCGGGGGGCCACGAGCAGTACTTC.

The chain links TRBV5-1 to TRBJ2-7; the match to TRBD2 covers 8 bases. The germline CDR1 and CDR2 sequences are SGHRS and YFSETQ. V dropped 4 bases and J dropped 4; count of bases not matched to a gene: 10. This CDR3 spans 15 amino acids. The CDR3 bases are TGCGCCAGCAGCCAGAGCGGGGGCCCTTCTTACGAGCAGTACTTC. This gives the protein CASSQSGGPSYEQYF.

The CDR3 bases are TGCGCCAGCAGCCAAGAAGATGGGACTAGCGACCCCTACGAGCAGTACTTC. It specifies CASSQEDGTSDPYEQYF. The chain uses TRBV4-1 and TRBJ2-7; TRBD2 aligns across 10 bases. The ends lost 0 bases at V and 2 bases at J; junction bases unmatched: 7. Germline CDR1 reads MGHRA; CDR2 reads YSYEKL. The CDR3 consists of 17 residues.

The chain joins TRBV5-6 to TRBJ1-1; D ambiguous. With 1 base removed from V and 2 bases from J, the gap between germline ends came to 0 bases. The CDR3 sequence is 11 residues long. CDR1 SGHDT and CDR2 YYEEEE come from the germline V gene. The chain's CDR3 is CASSLNTEAFF. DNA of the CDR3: TGTGCCAGCAGCTTGAACACTGAAGCTTTCTTT.

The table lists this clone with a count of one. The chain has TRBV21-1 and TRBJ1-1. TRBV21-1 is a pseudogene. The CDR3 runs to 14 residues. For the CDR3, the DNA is TGTGCCAGCAGCAAGATCGGCCCTGCCACTGAAGCTTTCTTT. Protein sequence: CASSKIGPATEAFF.